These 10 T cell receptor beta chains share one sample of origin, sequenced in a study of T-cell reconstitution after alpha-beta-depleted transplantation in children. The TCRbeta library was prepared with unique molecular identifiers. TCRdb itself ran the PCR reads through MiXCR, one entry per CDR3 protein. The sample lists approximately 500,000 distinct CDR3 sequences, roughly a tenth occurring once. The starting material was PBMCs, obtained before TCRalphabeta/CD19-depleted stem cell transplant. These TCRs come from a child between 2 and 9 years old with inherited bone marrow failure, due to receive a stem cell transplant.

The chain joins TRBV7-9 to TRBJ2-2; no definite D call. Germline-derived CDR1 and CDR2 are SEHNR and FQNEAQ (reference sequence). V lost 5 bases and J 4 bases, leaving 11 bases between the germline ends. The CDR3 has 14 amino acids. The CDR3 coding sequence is TGTGCCAGCAGCCACCGGCGAGGCACCGGGGAGCTGTTTTTT. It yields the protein CASSHRRGTGELFF.

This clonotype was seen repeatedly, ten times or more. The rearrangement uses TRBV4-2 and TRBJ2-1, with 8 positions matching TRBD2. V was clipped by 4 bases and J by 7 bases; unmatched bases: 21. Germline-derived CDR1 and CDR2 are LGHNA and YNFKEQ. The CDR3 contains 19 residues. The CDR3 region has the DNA TGTGCCAGCAGCCCAGATCTTGCAGCAGATGAGCGGGAGCCAAATGAGCAGTTCTTC. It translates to CASSPDLAADEREPNEQFF.

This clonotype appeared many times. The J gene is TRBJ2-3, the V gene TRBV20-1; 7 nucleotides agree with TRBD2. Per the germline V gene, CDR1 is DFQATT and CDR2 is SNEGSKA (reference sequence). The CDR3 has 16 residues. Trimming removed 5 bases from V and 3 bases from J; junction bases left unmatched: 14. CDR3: CSAEKREGTWTDTQYF. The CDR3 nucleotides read TGCAGTGCTGAGAAGCGGGAAGGGACCTGGACAGATACGCAGTATTTT.

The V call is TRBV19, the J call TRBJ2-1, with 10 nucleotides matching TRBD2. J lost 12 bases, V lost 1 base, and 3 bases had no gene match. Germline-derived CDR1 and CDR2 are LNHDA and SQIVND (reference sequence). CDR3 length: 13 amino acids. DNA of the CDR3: TGTGCCAGTAGTATAGCTAGCGGGAGAAGGCAGTTCTTC. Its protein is CASSIASGRRQFF.

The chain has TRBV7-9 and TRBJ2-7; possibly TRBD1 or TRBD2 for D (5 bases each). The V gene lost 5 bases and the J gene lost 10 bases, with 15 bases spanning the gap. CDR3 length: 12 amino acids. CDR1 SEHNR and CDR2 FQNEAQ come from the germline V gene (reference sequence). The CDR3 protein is CASSLVLGDQYF. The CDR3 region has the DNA TGTGCCAGCAGCCTGGTTTTGGGGGACCAGTACTTC.

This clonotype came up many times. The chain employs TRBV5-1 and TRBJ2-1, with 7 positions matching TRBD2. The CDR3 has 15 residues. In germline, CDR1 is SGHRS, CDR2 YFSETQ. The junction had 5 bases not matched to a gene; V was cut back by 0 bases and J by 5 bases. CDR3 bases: TGCGCCAGCAGCTTGGGGCTAGCGGAGCACAATGAGCAGTTCTTC. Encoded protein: CASSLGLAEHNEQFF.

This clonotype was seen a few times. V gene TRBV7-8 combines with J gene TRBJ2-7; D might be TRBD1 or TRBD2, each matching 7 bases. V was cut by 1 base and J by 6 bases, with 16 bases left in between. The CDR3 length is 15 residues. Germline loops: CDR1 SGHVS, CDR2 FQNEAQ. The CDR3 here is CASSLVRTRGLEQYF. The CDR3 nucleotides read TGTGCCAGCAGCTTAGTAAGGACTAGGGGGCTCGAGCAGTACTTC.

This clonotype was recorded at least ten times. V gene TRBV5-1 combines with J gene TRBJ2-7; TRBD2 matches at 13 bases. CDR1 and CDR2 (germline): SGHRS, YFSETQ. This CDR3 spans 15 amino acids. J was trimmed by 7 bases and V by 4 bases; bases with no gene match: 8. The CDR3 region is CASSPGLAGHAEQYF. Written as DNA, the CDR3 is TGCGCCAGCAGCCCGGGACTAGCGGGGCACGCGGAGCAGTACTTC.

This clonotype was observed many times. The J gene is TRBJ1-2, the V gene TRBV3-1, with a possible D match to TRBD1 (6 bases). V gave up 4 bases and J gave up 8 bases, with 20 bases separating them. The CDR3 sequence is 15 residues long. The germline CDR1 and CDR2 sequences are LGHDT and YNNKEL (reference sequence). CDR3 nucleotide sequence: TGTGCCAGCAGCCCCGAGACAGGAAGGAGTAGGGGCTACACCTTC. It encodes CASSPETGRSRGYTF.

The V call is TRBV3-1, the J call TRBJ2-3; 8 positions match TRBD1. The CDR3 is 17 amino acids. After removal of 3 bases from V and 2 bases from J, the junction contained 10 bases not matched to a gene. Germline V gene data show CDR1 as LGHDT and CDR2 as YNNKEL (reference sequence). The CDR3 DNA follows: TGTGCCAGCAGCCACCGAATAACGGACAGGGCCACAGATACGCAGTATTTT. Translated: CASSHRITDRATDTQYF.